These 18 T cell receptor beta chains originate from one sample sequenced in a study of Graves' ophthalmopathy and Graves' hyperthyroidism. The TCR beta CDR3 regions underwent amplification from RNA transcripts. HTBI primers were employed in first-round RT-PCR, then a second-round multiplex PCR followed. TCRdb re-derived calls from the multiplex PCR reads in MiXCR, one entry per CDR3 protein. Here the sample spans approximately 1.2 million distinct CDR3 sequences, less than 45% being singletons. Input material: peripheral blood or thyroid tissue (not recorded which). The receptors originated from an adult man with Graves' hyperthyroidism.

The CDR3, as DNA: TGCAGCGCCGCCTTGGGGACAGCTAATTCACCCCTCCACTTT. This sequence encodes CSAALGTANSPLHF. J is TRBJ1-6 and V is TRBV29-1, with 7 bases aligning to TRBD1. CDR1 is SQVTM, CDR2 ANQGSEA, per germline. Germline trimming cut 7 bases from V and 6 bases from J; bases unmatched to any gene: 9. The CDR3 sequence is 14 residues long.

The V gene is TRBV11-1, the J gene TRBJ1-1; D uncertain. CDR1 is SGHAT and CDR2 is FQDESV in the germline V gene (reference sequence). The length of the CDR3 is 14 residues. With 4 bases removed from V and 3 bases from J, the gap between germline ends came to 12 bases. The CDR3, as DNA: TGTGCCAGCAGCTCGGGTCTTTCGGACACTGAAGCTTTCTTT. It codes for CASSSGLSDTEAFF.

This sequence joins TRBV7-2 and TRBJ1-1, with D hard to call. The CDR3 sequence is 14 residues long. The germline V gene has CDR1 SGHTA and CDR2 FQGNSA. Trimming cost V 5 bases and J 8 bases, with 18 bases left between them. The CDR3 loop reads CASSLTADVPEAFF. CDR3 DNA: TGTGCCAGCAGCCTTACCGCGGACGTCCCCGAAGCTTTCTTT.

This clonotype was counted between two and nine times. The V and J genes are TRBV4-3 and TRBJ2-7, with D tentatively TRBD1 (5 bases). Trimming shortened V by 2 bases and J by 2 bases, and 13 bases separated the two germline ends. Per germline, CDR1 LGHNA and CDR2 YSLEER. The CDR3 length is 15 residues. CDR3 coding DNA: TGCGCCAGCAGCCAAATAGGACAAAGCACCTACGAGCAGTACTTC. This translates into CASSQIGQSTYEQYF.

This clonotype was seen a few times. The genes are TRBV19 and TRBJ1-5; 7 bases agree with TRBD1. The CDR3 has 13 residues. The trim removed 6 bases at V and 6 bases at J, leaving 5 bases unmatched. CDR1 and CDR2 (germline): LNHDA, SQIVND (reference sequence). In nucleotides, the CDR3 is TGTGCCAGTAGGCAGGGGGTTCGTCAGCCCCAGCATTTT. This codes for CASRQGVRQPQHF.

CDR3: CATSRDRGTGEGTEAFF. As DNA, the CDR3 is TGTGCCACCAGCAGAGATCGAGGGACAGGGGAAGGGACTGAAGCTTTCTTT. V is TRBV15 and J is TRBJ1-1; 10 nucleotides align to TRBD1. Germline lookup yields CDR1 LNHNV and CDR2 YYDKDF (reference sequence). Losses at the gene ends were 0 bases for V and 5 bases for J; bases not matched to a gene: 9. The CDR3 spans 17 residues.

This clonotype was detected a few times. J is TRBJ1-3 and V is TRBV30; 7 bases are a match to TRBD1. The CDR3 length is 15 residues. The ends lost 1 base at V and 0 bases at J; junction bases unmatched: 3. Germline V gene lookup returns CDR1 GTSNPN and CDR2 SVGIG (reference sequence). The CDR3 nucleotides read TGTGCCTGGAGTGGGGACAGCTTCTCTGGAAACACCATATATTTT. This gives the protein CAWSGDSFSGNTIYF.

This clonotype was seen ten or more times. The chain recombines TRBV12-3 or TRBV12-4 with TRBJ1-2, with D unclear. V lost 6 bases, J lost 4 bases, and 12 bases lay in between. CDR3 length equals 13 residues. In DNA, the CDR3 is TGTGCCAGCAGCGTAAATAGCGCCTATGGCTACACCTTC. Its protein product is CASSVNSAYGYTF.

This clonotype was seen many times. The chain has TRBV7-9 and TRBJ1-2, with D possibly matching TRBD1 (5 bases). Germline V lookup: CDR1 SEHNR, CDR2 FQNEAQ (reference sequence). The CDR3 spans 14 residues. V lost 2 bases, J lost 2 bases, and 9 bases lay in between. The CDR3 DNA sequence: TGTGCCAGCAGCTTAATGGCAGGGAACTATGGCTACACCTTC. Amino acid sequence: CASSLMAGNYGYTF.

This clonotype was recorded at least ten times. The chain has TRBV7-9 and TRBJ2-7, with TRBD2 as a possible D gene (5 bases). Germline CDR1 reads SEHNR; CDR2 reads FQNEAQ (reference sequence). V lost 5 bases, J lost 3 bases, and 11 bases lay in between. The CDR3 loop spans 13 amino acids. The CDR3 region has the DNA TGTGCCAGCAGCGGCCGGACTGACTACGAGCAGTACTTC. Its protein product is CASSGRTDYEQYF.

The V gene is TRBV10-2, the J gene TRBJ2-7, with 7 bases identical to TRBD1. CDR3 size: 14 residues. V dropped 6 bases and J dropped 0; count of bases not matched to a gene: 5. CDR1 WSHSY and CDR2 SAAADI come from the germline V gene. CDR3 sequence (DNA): TGCGCCAGCAGCTTCGGGACAGACTCCTACGAGCAGTACTTC. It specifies CASSFGTDSYEQYF.

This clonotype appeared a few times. In nucleotides, the CDR3 is TGTGCCATCAGCCACTATCCCGACCAGGGTCAGCCCCAGCATTTT. Translating gives CAISHYPDQGQPQHF. The chain joins TRBV2 to TRBJ1-5; possible D gene TRBD1, 5 bases. Trimming cost V 10 bases and J 6 bases, with 22 bases left between them. Germline values: CDR1 SNHLY, CDR2 FYNNEI. This CDR3 region has 15 residues.

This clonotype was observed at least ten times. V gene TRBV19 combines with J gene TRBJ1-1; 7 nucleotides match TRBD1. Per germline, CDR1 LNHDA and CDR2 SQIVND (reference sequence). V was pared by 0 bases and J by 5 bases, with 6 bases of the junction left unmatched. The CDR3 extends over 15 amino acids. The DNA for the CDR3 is TGTGCCAGTAGTATAGACGGAGGGGGCAGTACTGAAGCTTTCTTT. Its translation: CASSIDGGGSTEAFF. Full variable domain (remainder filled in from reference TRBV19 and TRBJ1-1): DGGITQSPKYLFRKEGQNVTLSCEQNLNHDAMYWYRQDPGQGLRLIYYSQIVNDFQKGDIAEGYSVSREKKESFPLTVTSAQKNPTAFYLCASSIDGGGSTEAFFGQGTRLTVV.

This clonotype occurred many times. The CDR3 loop is CSVLGDTSNYGYTF. The CDR3, as DNA: TGCAGTGTCTTAGGGGACACATCGAACTATGGCTACACCTTC. This chain uses TRBV20-1 with TRBJ1-2; the D gene is possibly TRBD1 (6 bases). Trimming took off 7 bases at V and 2 bases at J, with 17 bases between the two ends. There are 14 residues in the CDR3. CDR1 is DFQATT, CDR2 SNEGSKA, per germline (reference sequence).

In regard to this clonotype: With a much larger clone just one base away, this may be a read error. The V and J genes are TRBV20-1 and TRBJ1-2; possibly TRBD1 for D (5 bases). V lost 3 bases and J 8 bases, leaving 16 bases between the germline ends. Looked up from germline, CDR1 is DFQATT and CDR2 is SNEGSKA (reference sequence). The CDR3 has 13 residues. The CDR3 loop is CSASPTPGLGYTF. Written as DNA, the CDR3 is TGCAGTGCTAGCCCGACACCAGGGTTAGGCTACACCTTC.

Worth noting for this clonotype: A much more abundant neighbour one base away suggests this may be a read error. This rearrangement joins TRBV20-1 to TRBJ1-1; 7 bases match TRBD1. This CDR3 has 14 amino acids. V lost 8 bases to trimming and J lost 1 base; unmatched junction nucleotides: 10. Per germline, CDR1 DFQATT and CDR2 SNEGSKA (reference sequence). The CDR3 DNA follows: TGCAGTACACCCCCCGGGACAGAGAACACTGAAGCTTTCTTT. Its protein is CSTPPGTENTEAFF.

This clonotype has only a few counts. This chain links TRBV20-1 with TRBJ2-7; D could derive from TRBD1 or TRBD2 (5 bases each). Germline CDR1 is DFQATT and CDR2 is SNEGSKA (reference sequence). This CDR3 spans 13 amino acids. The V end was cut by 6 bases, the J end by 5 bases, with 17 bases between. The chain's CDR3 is CSAPRGGSNEQYF. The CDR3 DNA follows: TGCAGTGCGCCCCGGGGCGGTTCGAACGAGCAGTACTTC.

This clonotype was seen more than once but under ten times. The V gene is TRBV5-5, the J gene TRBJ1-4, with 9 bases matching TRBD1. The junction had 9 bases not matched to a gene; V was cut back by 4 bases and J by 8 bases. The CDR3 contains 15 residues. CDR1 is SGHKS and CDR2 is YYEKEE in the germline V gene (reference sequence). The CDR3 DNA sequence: TGTGCCAGCAGCATTAACAGGGGGCTTGGGGAAAAACTGTTTTTT. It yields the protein CASSINRGLGEKLFF.